These 32 T cell receptor beta chains were sequenced from one sample in a study of CD8+CD57+ T cells in acquired aplastic anemia. For CDR3 and TCR beta VDJ profiling, genomic DNA was the template used. TCRdb re-called the reads with MiXCR, one entry per CDR3 protein. Here the sample spans some 410,000 distinct CDR3 sequences, approximately 70% being singletons. Material: sorted CD4+, CD8+, or CD8+CD57+ T cells (not recorded which) from PBMCs. The source of these receptors is a human donor in good health, serving as a control.

This clonotype was seen ten or more times. The chain has TRBV5-1 and TRBJ1-2; no reliable D call. V was trimmed by 0 bases and J by 4 bases, leaving 13 bases between them. The germline V gene encodes CDR1 SGHRS and CDR2 YFSETQ. The CDR3 runs to 15 residues. CDR3 residues: CASSLDGQRVYGYTF. The CDR3 DNA reads as TGCGCCAGCAGCTTGGATGGGCAGAGGGTCTATGGCTACACCTTC.

V and J are TRBV9 and TRBJ2-6; weak D call: TRBD2 (5 bases). Trimming removed 4 bases from V and 14 bases from J, with 25 bases in between. The CDR3 sequence is 16 residues long. Germline loops: CDR1 SGDLS, CDR2 YYNGEE. Here the CDR3 reads CASSRGSDLAQILLTF. The CDR3, as DNA: TGTGCCAGCAGCAGAGGGTCGGACTTAGCACAGATACTCCTGACTTTC.

Turning to this clonotype: One end of the junction fails to match germline, which may point to a read error. The CDR3 region is CASTGTGVETHYFF. DNA for the CDR3: TGTGCCAGCACGGGGACCGGGGTTGAAACCCACTACTTCTTC. The chain is built from TRBV7-3 and TRBJ2-5; tentatively, D is TRBD1 or TRBD2 (5 bases each). This CDR3 has 14 residues. Germline V gene sequence: CDR1 SGHTA, CDR2 FQGTGA.

Note on this clonotype: One junction end disagrees with the germline gene, perhaps due to a read error. This chain uses TRBV2 with TRBJ2-1; D uncertain. The germline gives CDR1 SNHLY, CDR2 FYNNEI. There are 13 residues in the CDR3. CDR3 region: CASSEDLDNTQFF. Written as DNA, the CDR3 is TGTGCCAGCAGCGAAGACCTAGACAATACGCAGTTCTTC.

The J gene is TRBJ1-5, the V gene TRBV20-1; possibly TRBD1 for D (5 bases). V shed 7 bases and J shed 6 bases, with 16 bases lying between them. Germline lookup yields CDR1 DFQATT and CDR2 SNEGSKA (reference sequence). The length of the CDR3 is 13 residues. The CDR3 reads CSVASGTSQPQHF. DNA for the CDR3: TGCAGTGTAGCCTCCGGGACCAGTCAGCCCCAGCATTTT.

For this clonotype: Compared with germline, one end of the junction differs, possibly owing to a read error. The chain uses TRBV2 and TRBJ2-2; TRBD2 matches at 7 bases. CDR1 is SNHLY and CDR2 is FYNNEI in the germline V gene. The CDR3 covers 15 residues. In nucleotides, the CDR3 is TGTGCCAGCAGTTTAGTAGACGGGGACTACGGGCAGCTGTTTTTT. It translates to CASSLVDGDYGQLFF.

The chain joins TRBV19 to TRBJ1-2; unclear D gene. V shed 5 bases and J shed 6 bases, with 13 bases lying between them. CDR1 is LNHDA, CDR2 SQIVND, per germline (reference sequence). The CDR3 runs to 13 residues. The CDR3 sequence is CASSAHRNNGYTF. For the CDR3, the DNA is TGTGCCAGTAGTGCCCACCGGAACAATGGCTACACCTTC. Full variable domain (remainder filled in from reference TRBV19 and TRBJ1-2): DGGITQSPKYLFRKEGQNVTLSCEQNLNHDAMYWYRQDPGQGLRLIYYSQIVNDFQKGDIAEGYSVSREKKESFPLTVTSAQKNPTAFYLCASSAHRNNGYTFGSGTRLTVV.

This clonotype was seen more than once but under ten times. The chain uses TRBV2 and TRBJ2-1; TRBD2 agrees at 8 bases. V was clipped by 6 bases and J by 5 bases; unmatched bases: 21. Looked up from germline, CDR1 is SNHLY and CDR2 is FYNNEI. CDR3 length: 19 amino acids. The CDR3 DNA is TGTGCCAGCAGACAAAACAAAGTTTCCGGGACTAGATGCCACAATGAGCAGTTCTTC. This sequence encodes CASRQNKVSGTRCHNEQFF.

At least ten counts were recorded for this clonotype. The CDR3 DNA sequence: TGTGCCAGTAGTGACGGGGGACTGAGCTATGGCTACACCTTC. Amino acids: CASSDGGLSYGYTF. The chain uses TRBV19 and TRBJ1-2; the D gene is possibly TRBD1 (5 bases). The CDR3 length is 14 residues. Trimming took 5 bases from V and 4 from J, leaving 14 bases between them. Per germline, CDR1 LNHDA and CDR2 SQIVND (reference sequence).

Turning to this clonotype: A junction end diverges from the germline sequence, so it may reflect a read error. The J gene is TRBJ1-1, the V gene TRBV7-9; D remains unclear. The germline CDR1 and CDR2 sequences are SEHNR and FQNEAQ (reference sequence). This CDR3 spans 14 amino acids. This CDR3 reads CASSSRLATTDTQF. The DNA of the CDR3 is TGTGCCAGCAGTTCAAGACTAGCGACCACAGATACGCAGTTT.

The table lists this clonotype with many counts. The V gene is TRBV20-1, the J gene TRBJ2-7, with unresolved D. Germline V gives CDR1 DFQATT, CDR2 SNEGSKA (reference sequence). V lost 3 bases, J lost 5 bases, and 5 bases lay in between. This CDR3 spans 10 amino acids. CDR3 coding DNA: TGCAGTGCTAGTTCCCACGAGCAGTACTTC. This codes for CSASSHEQYF.

The chain employs TRBV7-2 and TRBJ1-2; D call uncertain. Trimming took 5 bases from V and 10 from J, leaving 23 bases between them. Germline CDR1 reads SGHTA; CDR2 reads FQGNSA. The CDR3 totals 15 residues. The CDR3 DNA sequence: TGTGCCAGCAGCCTTACCACCTACGAGCTGTACTTCTACACCTTC. Its translation is CASSLTTYELYFYTF.

Many counts were recorded for this clonotype. This chain connects TRBV7-2 to TRBJ2-2; 9 nucleotides agree with TRBD2. From germline, CDR1 is SGHTA and CDR2 FQGNSA. CDR3 length: 14 amino acids. The J segment lost 7 bases and the V segment lost 5 bases, leaving 5 bases of the junction unmatched. CDR3: CASSVRSGGGELFF. The CDR3 DNA follows: TGTGCCAGCAGCGTTCGTAGCGGGGGCGGGGAGCTGTTTTTT.

Many counts were recorded for this clonotype. This chain uses TRBV9 with TRBJ1-4; 10 nucleotides align to TRBD1. The germline gives CDR1 SGDLS, CDR2 YYNGEE. The CDR3 runs 16 residues. V shed 3 bases, J shed 8 bases, and the junction held 10 bases outside the gene matches. The CDR3 is CASSASSGQGREKLFF. For the CDR3, the DNA is TGTGCCAGCAGCGCAAGCTCGGGACAGGGGAGAGAAAAACTGTTTTTT.

This clonotype was seen a handful of times. V gene TRBV20-1 combines with J gene TRBJ2-5, with 11 bases identical to TRBD2. CDR1 and CDR2 (germline): DFQATT, SNEGSKA (reference sequence). This CDR3 spans 17 amino acids. The V and J ends lost 4 bases and 4 bases, in that order; junction bases with no gene match: 14. The CDR3 region is CSATPYNALAGGETQYF. The CDR3, as DNA: TGCAGTGCTACCCCTTATAATGCCCTAGCGGGGGGAGAGACCCAGTACTTC.

This clonotype was recorded a few times. The genes are TRBV15 and TRBJ2-7; no reliable D call. With 0 bases removed from V and 3 bases from J, the gap between germline ends came to 12 bases. CDR1 LNHNV and CDR2 YYDKDF come from the germline V gene (reference sequence). The CDR3 is 15 residues long. This CDR3 is CATSRDSQTVYEQYF. The CDR3, as DNA: TGTGCCACCAGCAGAGACAGTCAGACGGTCTACGAGCAGTACTTC.

The gene calls are TRBV20-1 and TRBJ2-6, with D uncertain. V was pared by 4 bases and J by 8 bases, with 15 bases between. Germline V gene lookup returns CDR1 DFQATT and CDR2 SNEGSKA (reference sequence). The CDR3 spans 14 residues. The CDR3 nucleotides are TGCAGTGCTAAAGGGTTTCAAGAGACCAACGTCCTGACTTTC. It yields the protein CSAKGFQETNVLTF.

The chain employs TRBV12-5 and TRBJ1-5; possible D gene TRBD1, 6 bases. Looked up from germline, CDR1 is LGHNT and CDR2 is FRNRAP. The CDR3 is 17 residues long. Trimming pared 6 bases from V and 1 base from J, leaving 19 bases between. CDR3 loop: CASGLVGGRISNQPQHF. In DNA form, the CDR3 reads TGTGCTAGTGGCTTAGTTGGGGGCCGGATAAGCAATCAGCCCCAGCATTTT.

The chain joins TRBV10-3 to TRBJ2-3; 7 nucleotides line up with TRBD2. Germline V CDR1 and CDR2: ENHRY, SYGVKD. The trim removed 9 bases at V and 0 bases at J, leaving 6 bases unmatched. CDR3 size: 14 residues. The DNA for the CDR3 is TGTGCCATTTCCAGCGGGGCAAGCACAGATACGCAGTATTTT. Its protein is CAISSGASTDTQYF.

This chain uses TRBV7-9 with TRBJ2-3; D might be TRBD1 or TRBD2, each matching 6 bases. Germline loops: CDR1 SEHNR, CDR2 FQNEAQ (reference sequence). This CDR3 is 16 amino acids long. Trimming stripped 1 base from V and 12 bases from J, with 23 bases between. The chain's CDR3 is CASSLVGGHQPQHQYF. CDR3 DNA: TGTGCCAGCAGCTTAGTAGGGGGGCATCAGCCCCAGCATCAGTATTTT.

Of note for this clonotype: One end of the junction does not line up with germline, which may come from a read error. The genes are TRBV7-8 and TRBJ1-1; D is possibly TRBD1 (5 bases). The CDR3 is 15 residues long. The V gene's germline CDR1 is SGHVS and CDR2 FQNEAQ. The CDR3 region has the DNA TGTGCCAGCAGTGTGGAAGGGGCCGGCGATACTGAATCTTTCTTT. Protein: CASSVEGAGDTESFF.

This chain uses TRBV5-6 with TRBJ1-2; no reliable D call. The CDR3 covers 14 residues. The germline gives CDR1 SGHDT, CDR2 YYEEEE. The germline V and J ends were trimmed by 0 bases and 7 bases, with 13 bases remaining between them. The CDR3 DNA follows: TGTGCCAGCAGCTTGGTACAGCGTGGTCGTGGCTACACCTTC. Translated: CASSLVQRGRGYTF.

The V and J genes are TRBV20-1 and TRBJ1-1; a weak D match, TRBD1 (6 bases). Per germline, CDR1 DFQATT and CDR2 SNEGSKA (reference sequence). V was cut by 4 bases and J by 9 bases, with 18 bases left in between. The CDR3 is made up of 13 amino acids. CDR3 DNA sequence: TGCAGTGCTACCGGGGGGCTAAACACGCAAGCTTTCTTT. It yields the protein CSATGGLNTQAFF.

Turning to this clonotype: Being one base from a much bigger clone, this may be a read error. V is TRBV18 and J is TRBJ1-1, with D perhaps TRBD1 (5 bases). The CDR3 loop spans 14 amino acids. Germline V gene data show CDR1 as KGHSH and CDR2 as LQKENI. The CDR3 here is CASSPLRGNTKAFF. CDR3 DNA: TGTGCCAGCTCACCACTTCGGGGGAACACTAAAGCTTTCTTT.

The chain recombines TRBV29-1 with TRBJ2-7, with TRBD1 matching 7 bases. The ends lost 4 bases at V and 6 bases at J; junction bases unmatched: 15. Germline lookup yields CDR1 SQVTM and CDR2 ANQGSEA. This CDR3 region has 15 residues. CDR3 sequence reads: CSVAPQGTAPLEQYF. The DNA for the CDR3 is TGCAGCGTTGCCCCTCAAGGGACAGCCCCCCTCGAGCAGTACTTC.

There are many counts of this clonotype. V usage is TRBV29-1 and J usage is TRBJ1-1; unclear D gene. The CDR3 has 14 amino acids. Germline CDR1 is SQVTM and CDR2 is ANQGSEA. The V end was cut by 6 bases, the J end by 2 bases, with 16 bases between. CDR3 nucleotides: TGCAGCGTGGCCCCGGGGAGTGTTAACACTGAAGCTTTCTTT. It is translated as CSVAPGSVNTEAFF.

This chain connects TRBV7-2 to TRBJ2-7; TRBD2 agrees at 7 bases. The V gene's germline CDR1 is SGHTA and CDR2 FQGNSA. The CDR3 totals 13 residues. CDR3 loop: CASSSRGSGLRAV. The DNA for the CDR3 is TGTGCCAGCAGCTCCCGGGGTAGCGGGCTACGAGCAGTA.

This clonotype occurred many times. The chain couples TRBV2 to TRBJ1-2; 7 positions match TRBD1. The V gene end was trimmed by 5 bases and the J gene end by 3 bases; junction bases not matched to a gene: 6. Germline CDR1 reads SNHLY; CDR2 reads FYNNEI. The CDR3 is 14 amino acids. The CDR3 DNA reads TGTGCCAGCAGTTCCTCCGGGACAGACTATGGCTACACCTTC. Its translation: CASSSSGTDYGYTF.

The chain uses TRBV5-1 and TRBJ2-3; unclear D gene. There are 14 residues in the CDR3. Trimming took 4 bases from V and 8 from J, leaving 17 bases between them. Germline values: CDR1 SGHRS, CDR2 YFSETQ. The CDR3 DNA follows: TGCGCCAGCAGCCCTCAGATACGCAGTATTACGCAGTATTTT. Amino acids: CASSPQIRSITQYF.

Comment on this clonotype: No conserved phenylalanine or tryptophan ends this CDR3, so it is likely a read error. The chain joins TRBV12-3 or TRBV12-4 to TRBJ2-7, with TRBD1 identical over 9 bases. This CDR3 region has 13 residues. Trimming cost V 6 bases and J 7 bases; bases outside gene matches: 7. This CDR3 is CASSLRQGEEQYY. CDR3 in DNA: TGTGCCAGCAGCTTACGACAGGGGGAAGAGCAGTACTAC.

Comments on this clonotype: One end of the junction is discordant with germline, which a read error may explain. The chain combines TRBV2 with TRBJ2-3; D is perhaps TRBD1 (6 bases). The CDR3 consists of 15 residues. CDR1 is SNHLY and CDR2 is FYNNEI in the germline V gene. CDR3 sequence reads: CASRGAGGYGYTYDF. In DNA, the CDR3 is TGTGCCAGCAGGGGGGCAGGAGGCTATGGCTACACCTACGATTTT.

The V gene is TRBV10-3, the J gene TRBJ2-5; D perhaps matches TRBD1 (5 bases). Trimming pared 5 bases from V and 9 bases from J, leaving 13 bases between. CDR3 length: 12 residues. Germline CDR1 ENHRY, CDR2 SYGVKD. CDR3 region: CAISREGAAQYF. The CDR3 DNA follows: TGTGCCATCAGTCGCGAAGGGGCGGCCCAGTACTTC.